The 32 T cell receptor beta chains below all came from one sample that was sequenced in a study of CD8+ T cells in alopecia areata. Reverse transcribed after extraction, RNA yielded cDNA as the sequencing template. Clones were read by immunoSEQ multiplex PCR, and TCRdb kept only the in-frame ones, dropping some. The sample has around 250,000 clones, less than 80% seen once. Sequences were derived from CD4+ T cells sorted from blood, sampled at week 0. These receptors were collected from a human donor with alopecia areata.

The chain is built from TRBV2 and TRBJ1-3; tentative D call: TRBD1 (5 bases). V was shortened by 7 bases and J by 3 bases, with 19 bases between the two germline ends. Germline V gives CDR1 SNHLY, CDR2 FYNNEI. The CDR3 consists of 16 residues. The CDR3 reads CASTSLGTDGGNTIYF. CDR3 DNA: TGTGCCAGCACTTCTCTGGGGACGGACGGTGGAAACACCATATATTTT.

The chain couples TRBV30 to TRBJ1-3; no clear D. The CDR3 extends over 11 amino acids. CDR1 is GTSNPN and CDR2 is SVGIG in the germline V gene (reference sequence). The V and J ends lost 1 base and 11 bases respectively, with 9 bases between them. CDR3 amino acids: CAWSGEIAIYF. In DNA, the CDR3 is TGTGCCTGGAGTGGGGAAATCGCCATATATTTT.

The rearrangement links TRBV19 to TRBJ1-6, with D unclear. Per germline, CDR1 LNHDA and CDR2 SQIVND (reference sequence). The CDR3 loop spans 14 amino acids. With 6 bases removed from V and 6 bases from J, the gap between germline ends came to 12 bases. The CDR3: CASRGYILNSPLHF. In DNA, the CDR3 is TGTGCCAGTAGAGGATACATTCTTAATTCACCCCTCCACTTT.

This chain joins TRBV9 and TRBJ2-2; D might be TRBD2 (6 bases). CDR3 length: 15 residues. Germline V gene lookup returns CDR1 SGDLS and CDR2 YYNGEE. Trimming removed 3 bases at V and 4 bases at J, with 13 bases between. CDR3 coding DNA: TGTGCCAGCAGCGAACTAGCATCCAGCACCGGGGAGCTGTTTTTT. Its protein product is CASSELASSTGELFF.

Turning to this clone: Other DNA sequences in this specimen translate into the identical CDR3. The chain couples TRBV30 to TRBJ1-4; D not certain. The CDR3 runs to 13 residues. Trimming left V 1 base short and J 7 bases short, with 10 bases between. CDR1 and CDR2 from the germline V gene are GTSNPN and SVGIG (reference sequence). CDR3 sequence reads: CAWSGNSGEKLFF. CDR3 coding DNA: TGTGCCTGGAGTGGAAACAGTGGTGAAAAACTGTTTTTT.

The J gene is TRBJ2-7, the V gene TRBV13; 11 bases line up with TRBD1. The CDR3 sequence is 14 residues long. Losses at the gene ends were 1 base for V and 6 bases for J; bases not matched to a gene: 2. Germline CDR1 is PRHDT and CDR2 is FYEKMQ (reference sequence). The CDR3 protein is CASSLDGTGGEQYF. The CDR3 DNA reads TGTGCCAGCAGCTTAGATGGGACAGGGGGCGAGCAGTACTTC.

The CDR3 sequence is CAWSALAGARFTDTQYF. The DNA for the CDR3 is TGTGCCTGGAGTGCACTAGCGGGGGCCCGTTTCACAGATACGCAGTATTTT. The V call is TRBV30, the J call TRBJ2-3, with TRBD2 matching over 11 bases. This CDR3 spans 17 amino acids. With V trimmed by 1 base and J by 2 bases, 8 bases remained unmatched. Per germline, CDR1 GTSNPN and CDR2 SVGIG (reference sequence).

CDR3 residues: CASSGTFGEKLFF. In DNA, the CDR3 is TGTGCCAGCAGTGGAACCTTTGGTGAAAAACTGTTTTTT. The V gene is TRBV25-1, the J gene TRBJ1-4; D gene ambiguous. The CDR3 is 13 residues long. In germline, CDR1 is MGHDK, CDR2 SYGVNS. V was shortened by 4 bases and J by 7 bases, with 10 bases between the two germline ends.

The chain couples TRBV4-3 to TRBJ2-3; D is ambiguous. Trimming left V 0 bases short and J 4 bases short, with 5 bases between. Germline CDR1 is LGHNA and CDR2 is YSLEER. The length of the CDR3 is 13 residues. The CDR3 sequence: CASSQDGPDTQYF. Here the CDR3 DNA reads TGCGCCAGCAGCCAAGATGGGCCAGATACGCAGTATTTT.

The V call is TRBV7-3, the J call TRBJ2-3; D gene uncertain. The CDR3 has 11 residues. Trimming took off 5 bases at V and 7 bases at J, with 7 bases between the two ends. CDR1 and CDR2 (germline): SGHTA, FQGTGA. Here the CDR3 reads CASSMGNTQYF. CDR3 nucleotides: TGTGCCAGCAGCATGGGAAATACGCAGTATTTT.

The chain carries TRBV30 and TRBJ2-2, with no clear D. The CDR3 loop spans 15 amino acids. CDR1 is GTSNPN and CDR2 is SVGIG in the germline V gene (reference sequence). V dropped 2 bases and J dropped 3 bases, with 13 bases sitting between them. CDR3: CAWSSAGAHTGELFF. The DNA for the CDR3 is TGTGCCTGGAGTTCGGCAGGCGCACACACCGGGGAGCTGTTTTTT.

This clone has only one observation. This sequence joins TRBV4-3 and TRBJ1-1; a weak D match, TRBD1 (5 bases). The germline CDR1 and CDR2 sequences are LGHNA and YSLEER. This CDR3 spans 14 amino acids. V was trimmed by 1 base and J by 4 bases, leaving 10 bases between them. The CDR3 is CASSQAAGSTEAFF. CDR3 coding DNA: TGCGCCAGCAGCCAAGCGGCAGGGAGCACTGAAGCTTTCTTT.

This chain connects TRBV23-1 to TRBJ2-4; TRBD1 is a possible D gene (5 bases). TRBV23-1 is known as an ORF, though its function is uncertain. Between the trimmed V and J ends, which lost 7 bases and 0 bases, there was a span of 16 bases. The CDR3 loop spans 16 amino acids. The DNA of the CDR3 is TGCGCCAGCACACAGACAGATAGTAAAGCCAAAAACATTCAGTACTTC. Its translation: CASTQTDSKAKNIQYF.

This clone has a handful of counts. This chain's CDR3 is CASSPLSLAGGPETQYF. The DNA of the CDR3 is TGTGCCAGCAGCCCCCTTAGCTTAGCGGGGGGGCCGGAGACCCAGTACTTC. The chain combines TRBV7-8 with TRBJ2-5; 11 positions agree with TRBD2. The J segment lost 5 bases and the V segment lost 5 bases, leaving 13 bases of the junction unmatched. Germline CDR1 reads SGHVS; CDR2 reads FQNEAQ. This CDR3 comprises 17 residues.

A note on this clone: The junction differs from germline at one of its ends, possibly a read error. The chain links TRBV30 to TRBJ2-1, with TRBD2 identical over 7 bases. Germline-derived CDR1 and CDR2 are GTSNPN and SVGIG (reference sequence). The CDR3 runs 13 residues. CDR3 nucleotides: TGTGCCTGGCGCGCTAGCGGCATTAATGGGCAGTTCTTC. Translated: CAWRASGINGQFF.

The V gene is TRBV7-9, the J gene TRBJ1-4; no definite D call. Germline CDR1 and CDR2: SEHNR and FQNEAQ (reference sequence). The V and J ends lost 4 bases and 0 bases respectively, with 9 bases between them. The CDR3 contains 15 residues. CDR3 sequence (DNA): TGTGCCAGCAGCTCCCTCTCTGCAACTAATGAAAAACTGTTTTTT. Its translation: CASSSLSATNEKLFF.

This chain uses TRBV27 with TRBJ2-4, with D possibly called TRBD1 or TRBD2 (5 bases each). From germline, CDR1 is MNHEY and CDR2 SMNVEV (reference sequence). The CDR3 consists of 16 residues. The ends were cut back, 8 bases at V and 6 bases at J, with 23 bases in the middle. This chain's CDR3 is CASGRTPRGGGNIQYF. DNA of the CDR3: TGTGCCAGCGGGCGGACACCACGGGGCGGTGGAAACATTCAGTACTTC.

This clone appeared a few times. The chain employs TRBV30 and TRBJ1-2; possible D gene TRBD1, 5 bases. CDR1 and CDR2 (germline): GTSNPN, SVGIG (reference sequence). The length of the CDR3 is 12 residues. V lost 3 bases, J lost 7 bases, and 12 bases lay in between. The CDR3 region has the DNA TGTGCCTGGAGGAGGACAAGTGGTGGCTACACCTTC. Residues: CAWRRTSGGYTF.

This rearrangement joins TRBV7-9 to TRBJ1-2, with a weak D call TRBD1 (6 bases). The CDR3 is made up of 15 amino acids. Trimming stripped 5 bases from V and 0 bases from J, with 13 bases between. Germline V gives CDR1 SEHNR, CDR2 FQNEAQ (reference sequence). The CDR3 bases are TGTGCCAGCAGCACTGGACAGAAGTCTAACTATGGCTACACCTTC. This gives the protein CASSTGQKSNYGYTF.

The V call is TRBV27, the J call TRBJ2-5; possible D gene TRBD1, 6 bases. The germline gives CDR1 MNHEY, CDR2 SMNVEV (reference sequence). V was trimmed by 5 bases and J by 4 bases, leaving 11 bases between them. The CDR3 covers 13 residues. In DNA form, the CDR3 reads TGTGCCAGCAGTCCACGCAGGGGAGAGACCCAGTACTTC. It translates to CASSPRRGETQYF.

The rearrangement links TRBV7-2 to TRBJ2-5; 8 positions agree with TRBD2. V trimming: 5 bases; J trimming: 11 bases; junction bases outside the gene matches: 13. The CDR3 totals 14 residues. Per the germline V gene, CDR1 is SGHTA and CDR2 is FQGNSA. The CDR3 reads CASSTGRASGAQYF. The CDR3 nucleotides are TGTGCCAGCAGCACCGGGAGGGCTAGCGGAGCGCAGTACTTC.

The V gene is TRBV7-3, the J gene TRBJ2-3; no definite D call. Germline V CDR1 and CDR2: SGHTA, FQGTGA. Trimming pared 0 bases from V and 6 bases from J, leaving 7 bases between. The CDR3 totals 13 residues. CDR3 DNA sequence: TGTGCCAGCAGCTTAACACCGTCCGATACGCAGTATTTT. This encodes CASSLTPSDTQYF.

The chain has TRBV6-5 and TRBJ2-1; 7 bases match TRBD2. CDR1 is MNHEY, CDR2 SVGAGI, per germline. The CDR3 has 13 residues. The junction had 6 bases not matched to a gene; V was cut back by 6 bases and J by 7 bases. In nucleotides, the CDR3 is TGTGCCAGCAGCGACGGGACTACTAATGAGCAGTTCTTC. Its translation is CASSDGTTNEQFF.

This chain joins TRBV30 and TRBJ2-7; D possibly matches TRBD1 or TRBD2 (6 bases each). V was cut by 5 bases and J by 5 bases, with 19 bases left in between. Germline CDR1 is GTSNPN and CDR2 is SVGIG (reference sequence). The CDR3 is 14 amino acids. The DNA of the CDR3 is TGTGCCTGGGTCTCCGCGCCCGGGGGCCACGAGCAGTACTTC. Residues: CAWVSAPGGHEQYF. The complete variable domain, with remaining parts taken from reference TRBV30 and TRBJ2-7, reads SQTIHQWPATLVQPVGSPLSLECTVEGTSNPNLYWYRQAAGRGLQLLFYSVGIGQISSEVPQNLSASRPQDRQFILSSKKLLLSDSGFYLCAWVSAPGGHEQYFGPGTRLTVT.

This clone occurred a few times. Within the sample, other DNA sequences also encode this same CDR3. The chain joins TRBV9 to TRBJ1-5; tentative D call: TRBD1 (5 bases). The CDR3 has 13 amino acids. V gave up 0 bases and J gave up 5 bases, with 6 bases separating them. CDR1 and CDR2 (germline): SGDLS, YYNGEE. CDR3 nucleotide sequence: TGTGCCAGCAGCGTAGGCAGGGATCAGCCCCAGCATTTT. It is translated as CASSVGRDQPQHF.

The rearrangement joins TRBV30 to TRBJ1-1; D might be TRBD1 (6 bases). The CDR3 consists of 13 residues. CDR1 and CDR2 from the germline V gene are GTSNPN and SVGIG (reference sequence). Trimming removed 4 bases from V and 5 bases from J, with 14 bases in between. For the CDR3, the DNA is TGTGCCTGGAATCTGGGGGGCCCTACTGAAGCTTTCTTT. It yields the protein CAWNLGGPTEAFF.

The gene calls are TRBV2 and TRBJ2-6, with D perhaps matching TRBD1 (6 bases). V lost 7 bases and J lost 2, with 18 bases in between. CDR3 length: 17 residues. CDR1 and CDR2 (germline): SNHLY, FYNNEI. The CDR3 reads CASTGRGSGAGANVLTF. Written as DNA, the CDR3 is TGTGCCAGCACCGGTCGGGGTTCAGGGGCTGGGGCCAACGTCCTGACTTTC.

J is TRBJ2-5 and V is TRBV12-5; maybe TRBD2 (6 bases). Germline V gene lookup returns CDR1 LGHNT and CDR2 FRNRAP. Trimming removed 1 base at V and 2 bases at J, with 17 bases between. This CDR3 comprises 17 residues. Here the CDR3 DNA reads TGTGCTAGTGGTTTGGCTCGCTACGGGGGACCTCAAGAGACCCAGTACTTC. Translated, it gives CASGLARYGGPQETQYF.

The chain employs TRBV2 and TRBJ1-2, with unresolved D. Trimming shortened V by 4 bases and J by 5 bases, and 8 bases separated the two germline ends. This CDR3 is built from 12 residues. Germline CDR1 SNHLY, CDR2 FYNNEI. The CDR3 nucleotides are TGTGCCAGCAGTGGACGTACTTATGGCTACACCTTC. Amino acid sequence: CASSGRTYGYTF. The full variable domain, in which reference TRBV2 and TRBJ1-2 provide the parts outside the CDR3, is EPEVTQTPSHQVTQMGQEVILRCVPISNHLYFYWYRQILGQKVEFLVSFYNNEISEKSEIFDDQFSVERPDGSNFTLKIRSTKLEDSAMYFCASSGRTYGYTFGSGTRLTVV.

CDR3 in amino acids: CASSLGTPNEKLFF. CDR3 bases: TGTGCCAGCAGTTTGGGGACACCTAATGAAAAACTGTTTTTT. The V call is TRBV27, the J call TRBJ1-4, with D possibly matching TRBD1 (6 bases). CDR3 length: 14 amino acids. Germline V gene sequence: CDR1 MNHEY, CDR2 SMNVEV (reference sequence). Trimming cost V 3 bases and J 3 bases, with 8 bases left between them.

This chain uses TRBV9 with TRBJ2-6; D is uncertain. The germline CDR1 and CDR2 sequences are SGDLS and YYNGEE. V was shortened by 0 bases and J by 2 bases, with 12 bases between the two germline ends. There are 17 residues in the CDR3. In DNA form, the CDR3 reads TGTGCCAGCAGCGTAGGGCCCGCTGGGACTGGGGCCAACGTCCTGACTTTC. Its protein product is CASSVGPAGTGANVLTF. The variable domain in full, with the rest retrieved from reference TRBV9 and TRBJ2-6, is DSGVTQTPKHLITATGQRVTLRCSPRSGDLSVYWYQQSLDQGLQFLIQYYNGEERAKGNILERFSAQQFPDLHSELNLSSLELGDSALYFCASSVGPAGTGANVLTFGAGSRLTVL.

The V and J genes are TRBV30 and TRBJ2-5; 12 bases agree with TRBD2. Germline V gene sequence: CDR1 GTSNPN, CDR2 SVGIG (reference sequence). Trimming removed 0 bases from V and 2 bases from J; junction bases left unmatched: 7. The CDR3 covers 17 residues. CDR3 nucleotide sequence: TGTGCCTGGAGTGTATCCGTTCTAGCGGGGGGGCAAGAGACCCAGTACTTC. This gives the protein CAWSVSVLAGGQETQYF.